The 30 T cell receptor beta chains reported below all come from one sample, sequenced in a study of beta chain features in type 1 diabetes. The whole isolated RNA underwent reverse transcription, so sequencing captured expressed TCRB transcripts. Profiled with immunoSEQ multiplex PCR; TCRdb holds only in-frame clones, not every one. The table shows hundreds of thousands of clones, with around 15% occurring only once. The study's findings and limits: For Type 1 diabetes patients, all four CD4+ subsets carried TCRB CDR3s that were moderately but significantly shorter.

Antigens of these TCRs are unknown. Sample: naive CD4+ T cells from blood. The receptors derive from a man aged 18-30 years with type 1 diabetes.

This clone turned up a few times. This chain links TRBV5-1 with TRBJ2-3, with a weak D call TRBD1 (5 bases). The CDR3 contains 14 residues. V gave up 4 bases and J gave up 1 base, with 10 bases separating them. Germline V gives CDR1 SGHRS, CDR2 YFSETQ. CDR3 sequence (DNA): TGCGCCAGCAGCGTGATGACAGGCACAGATACGCAGTATTTT. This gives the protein CASSVMTGTDTQYF.

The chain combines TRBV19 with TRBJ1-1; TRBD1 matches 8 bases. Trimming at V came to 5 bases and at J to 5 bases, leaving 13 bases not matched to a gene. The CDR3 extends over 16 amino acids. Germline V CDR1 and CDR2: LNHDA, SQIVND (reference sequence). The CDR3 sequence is CASSARTGKVITEAFF. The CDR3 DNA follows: TGTGCCAGTAGTGCGCGGACAGGGAAGGTAATTACTGAAGCTTTCTTT.

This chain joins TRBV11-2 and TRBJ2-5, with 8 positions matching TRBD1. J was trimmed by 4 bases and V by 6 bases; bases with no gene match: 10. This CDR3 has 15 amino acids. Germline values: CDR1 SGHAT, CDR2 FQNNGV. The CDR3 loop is CASSYPQGAGETQYF. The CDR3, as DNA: TGTGCCAGCAGTTATCCCCAGGGGGCGGGAGAGACCCAGTACTTC.

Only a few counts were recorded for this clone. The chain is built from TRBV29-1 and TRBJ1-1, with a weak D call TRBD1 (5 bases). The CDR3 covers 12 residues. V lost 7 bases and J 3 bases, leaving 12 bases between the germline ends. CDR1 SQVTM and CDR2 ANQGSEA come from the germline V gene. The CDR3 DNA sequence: TGCAGCGCCCGGGACGGGGACACTGAAGCTTTCTTT. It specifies CSARDGDTEAFF.

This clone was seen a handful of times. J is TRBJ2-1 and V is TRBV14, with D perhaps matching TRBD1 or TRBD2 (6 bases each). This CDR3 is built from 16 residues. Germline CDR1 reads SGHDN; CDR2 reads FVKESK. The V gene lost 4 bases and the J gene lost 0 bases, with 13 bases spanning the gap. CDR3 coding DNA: TGTGCCAGCAGCCCTTGGGGGGCGAGCTCCTACAATGAGCAGTTCTTC. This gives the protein CASSPWGASSYNEQFF.

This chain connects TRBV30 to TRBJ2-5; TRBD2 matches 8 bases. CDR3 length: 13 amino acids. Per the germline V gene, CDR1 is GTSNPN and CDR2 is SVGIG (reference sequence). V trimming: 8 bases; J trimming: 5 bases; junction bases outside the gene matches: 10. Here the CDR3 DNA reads TGTGCCCTCGCGGGGGGCGCGGGGGAGACCCAGTACTTC. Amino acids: CALAGGAGETQYF.

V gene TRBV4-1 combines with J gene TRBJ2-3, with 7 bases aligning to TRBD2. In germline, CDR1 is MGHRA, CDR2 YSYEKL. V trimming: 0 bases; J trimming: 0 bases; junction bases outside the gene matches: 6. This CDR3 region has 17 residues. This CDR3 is CASSQEAGRYSTDTQYF. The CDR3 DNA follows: TGCGCCAGCAGCCAAGAAGCGGGGAGGTATAGCACAGATACGCAGTATTTT.

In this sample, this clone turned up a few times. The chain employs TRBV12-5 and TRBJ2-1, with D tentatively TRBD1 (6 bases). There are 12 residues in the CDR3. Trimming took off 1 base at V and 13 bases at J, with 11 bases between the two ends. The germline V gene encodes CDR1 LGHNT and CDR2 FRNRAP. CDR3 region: CASGLDRGLQFF. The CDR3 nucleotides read TGTGCTAGTGGTTTGGATAGGGGGTTACAGTTCTTC.

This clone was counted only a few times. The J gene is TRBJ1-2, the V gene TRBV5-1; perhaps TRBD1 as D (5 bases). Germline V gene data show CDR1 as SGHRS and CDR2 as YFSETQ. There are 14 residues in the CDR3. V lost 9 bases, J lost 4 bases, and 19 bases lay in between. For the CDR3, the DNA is TGCGCCACCTCTCTCGCAGGGTTCGGCTATGGCTACACCTTC. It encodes CATSLAGFGYGYTF.

CDR3 amino acids: CASSPLDLSSGANVLTF. In DNA, the CDR3 is TGTGCCAGCTCACCGCTGGATCTTAGCTCTGGGGCCAACGTCCTGACTTTC. The chain joins TRBV18 to TRBJ2-6; D gene unclear. The CDR3 totals 17 residues. Germline V gene sequence: CDR1 KGHSH, CDR2 LQKENI. Between the trimmed V and J ends, which lost 3 bases and 0 bases, there was a span of 12 bases.

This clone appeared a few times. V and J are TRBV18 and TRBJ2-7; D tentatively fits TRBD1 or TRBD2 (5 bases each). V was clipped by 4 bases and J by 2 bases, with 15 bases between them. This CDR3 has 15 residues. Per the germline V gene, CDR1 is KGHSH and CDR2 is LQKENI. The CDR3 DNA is TGTGCCAGCTCACTCGGACAACTAGGGACCTACGAGCAGTACTTC. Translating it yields CASSLGQLGTYEQYF.

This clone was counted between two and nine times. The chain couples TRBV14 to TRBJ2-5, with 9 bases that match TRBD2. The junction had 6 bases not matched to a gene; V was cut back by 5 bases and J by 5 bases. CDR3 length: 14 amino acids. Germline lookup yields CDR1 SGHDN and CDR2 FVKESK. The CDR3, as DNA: TGTGCCAGCAGCAAGGGACTAGCCTGGGAGACCCAGTACTTC. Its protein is CASSKGLAWETQYF.

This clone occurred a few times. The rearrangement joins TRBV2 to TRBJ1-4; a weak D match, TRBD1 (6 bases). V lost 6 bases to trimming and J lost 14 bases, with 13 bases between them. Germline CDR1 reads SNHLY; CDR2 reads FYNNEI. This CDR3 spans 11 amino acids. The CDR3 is CASSGDRWLFF. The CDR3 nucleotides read TGTGCCAGCAGCGGAGACAGGTGGCTGTTTTTT. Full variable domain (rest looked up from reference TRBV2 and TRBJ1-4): EPEVTQTPSHQVTQMGQEVILRCVPISNHLYFYWYRQILGQKVEFLVSFYNNEISEKSEIFDDQFSVERPDGSNFTLKIRSTKLEDSAMYFCASSGDRWLFFGSGTQLSVL.

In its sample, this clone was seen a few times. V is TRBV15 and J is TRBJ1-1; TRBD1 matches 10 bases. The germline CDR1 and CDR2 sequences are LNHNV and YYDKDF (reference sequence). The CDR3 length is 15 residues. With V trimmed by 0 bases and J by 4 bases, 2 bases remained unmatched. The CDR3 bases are TGTGCCACCAGCAGAGAGGGACAGGGGACCACTGAAGCTTTCTTT. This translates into CATSREGQGTTEAFF.

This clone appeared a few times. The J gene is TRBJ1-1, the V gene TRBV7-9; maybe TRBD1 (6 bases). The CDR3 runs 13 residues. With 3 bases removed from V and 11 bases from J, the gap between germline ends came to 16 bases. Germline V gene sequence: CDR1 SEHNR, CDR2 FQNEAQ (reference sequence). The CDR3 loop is CASSLGLDRWAFF. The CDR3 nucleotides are TGTGCCAGCAGCTTGGGCCTGGACAGATGGGCTTTCTTT.

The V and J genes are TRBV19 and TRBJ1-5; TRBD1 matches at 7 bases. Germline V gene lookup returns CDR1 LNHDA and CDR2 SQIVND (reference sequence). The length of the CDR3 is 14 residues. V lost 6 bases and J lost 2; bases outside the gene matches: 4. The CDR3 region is CASRQDRGNQPQHF. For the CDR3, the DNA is TGTGCCAGTAGACAAGACAGGGGCAATCAGCCCCAGCATTTT. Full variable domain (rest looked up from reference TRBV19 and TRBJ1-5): DGGITQSPKYLFRKEGQNVTLSCEQNLNHDAMYWYRQDPGQGLRLIYYSQIVNDFQKGDIAEGYSVSREKKESFPLTVTSAQKNPTAFYLCASRQDRGNQPQHFGDGTRLSIL.

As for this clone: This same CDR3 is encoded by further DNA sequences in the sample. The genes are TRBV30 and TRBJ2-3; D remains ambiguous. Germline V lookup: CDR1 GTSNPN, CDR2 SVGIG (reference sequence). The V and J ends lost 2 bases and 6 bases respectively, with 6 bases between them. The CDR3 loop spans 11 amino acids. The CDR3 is CAWSRADTQYF. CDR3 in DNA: TGTGCCTGGAGTAGGGCCGATACGCAGTATTTT.

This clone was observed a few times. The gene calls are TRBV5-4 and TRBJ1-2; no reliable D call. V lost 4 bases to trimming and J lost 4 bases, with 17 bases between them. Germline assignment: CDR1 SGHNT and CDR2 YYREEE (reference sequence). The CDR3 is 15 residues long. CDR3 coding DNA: TGTGCCAGCAGCCTAGCCGGGCCCCGAGGCTATGGCTACACCTTC. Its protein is CASSLAGPRGYGYTF.

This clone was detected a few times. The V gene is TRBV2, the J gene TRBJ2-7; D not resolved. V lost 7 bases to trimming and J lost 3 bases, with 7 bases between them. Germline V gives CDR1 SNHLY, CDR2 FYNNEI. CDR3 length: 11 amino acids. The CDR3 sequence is CASNPNYEQYF. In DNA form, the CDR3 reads TGTGCCAGCAATCCCAACTACGAGCAGTACTTC.

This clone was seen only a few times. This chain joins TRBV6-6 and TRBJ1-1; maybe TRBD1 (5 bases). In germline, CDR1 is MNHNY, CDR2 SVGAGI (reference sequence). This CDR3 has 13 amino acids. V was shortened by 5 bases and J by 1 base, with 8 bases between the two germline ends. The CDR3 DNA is TGTGCCAGCAGTCACGGACAGAACACTGAAGCTTTCTTT. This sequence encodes CASSHGQNTEAFF.

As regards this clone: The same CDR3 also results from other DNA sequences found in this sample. The CDR3 nucleotides are TGTGCCTGGAGTGTGGCCGGCTACGAGCAGTACTTC. Encoded protein: CAWSVAGYEQYF. This chain links TRBV30 with TRBJ2-7; no definite D call. This CDR3 comprises 12 residues. Trimming took off 0 bases at V and 3 bases at J, with 6 bases between the two ends. Germline V lookup: CDR1 GTSNPN, CDR2 SVGIG (reference sequence). Full variable domain (remainder filled in from reference TRBV30 and TRBJ2-7): SQTIHQWPATLVQPVGSPLSLECTVEGTSNPNLYWYRQAAGRGLQLLFYSVGIGQISSEVPQNLSASRPQDRQFILSSKKLLLSDSGFYLCAWSVAGYEQYFGPGTRLTVT.

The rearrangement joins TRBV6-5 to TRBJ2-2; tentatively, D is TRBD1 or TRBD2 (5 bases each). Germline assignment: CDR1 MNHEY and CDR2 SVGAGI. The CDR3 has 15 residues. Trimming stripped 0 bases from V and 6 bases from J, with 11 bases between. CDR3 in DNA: TGTGCCAGCAGTTACTCGTGGGGGTTGGCCGGGGAGCTGTTTTTT. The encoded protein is CASSYSWGLAGELFF.

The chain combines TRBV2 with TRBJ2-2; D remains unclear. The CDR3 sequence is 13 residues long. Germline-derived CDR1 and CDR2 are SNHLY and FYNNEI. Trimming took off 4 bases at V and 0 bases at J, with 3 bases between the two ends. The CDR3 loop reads CASSGSNTGELFF. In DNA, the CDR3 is TGTGCCAGCAGTGGATCGAACACCGGGGAGCTGTTTTTT.

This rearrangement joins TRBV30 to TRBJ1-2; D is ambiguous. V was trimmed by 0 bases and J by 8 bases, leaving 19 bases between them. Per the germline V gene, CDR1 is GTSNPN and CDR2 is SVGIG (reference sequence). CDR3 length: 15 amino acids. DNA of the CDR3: TGTGCCTGGAGTGTAGTAGCCGGAACCCTTGACGGCTACACCTTC. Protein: CAWSVVAGTLDGYTF.

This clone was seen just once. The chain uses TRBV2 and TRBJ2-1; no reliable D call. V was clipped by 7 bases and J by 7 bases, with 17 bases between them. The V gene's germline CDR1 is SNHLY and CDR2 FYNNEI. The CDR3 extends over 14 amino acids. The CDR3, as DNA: TGTGCCAGCACACCCATGACGGATGGGAATGAGCAGTTCTTC. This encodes CASTPMTDGNEQFF.

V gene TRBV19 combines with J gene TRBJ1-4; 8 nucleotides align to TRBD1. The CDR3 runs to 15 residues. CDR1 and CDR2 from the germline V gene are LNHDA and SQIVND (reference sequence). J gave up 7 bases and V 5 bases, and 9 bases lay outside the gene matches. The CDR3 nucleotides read TGTGCCAGTAGTTTCCAGGGGGCGCGTGGTGAAAAACTGTTTTTT. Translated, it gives CASSFQGARGEKLFF.

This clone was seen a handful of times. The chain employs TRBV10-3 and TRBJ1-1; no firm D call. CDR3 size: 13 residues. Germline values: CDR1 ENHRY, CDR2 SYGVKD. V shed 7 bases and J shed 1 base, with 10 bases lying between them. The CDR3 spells CAITSDQNTEAFF. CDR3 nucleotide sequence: TGTGCCATCACCTCGGATCAGAACACTGAAGCTTTCTTT.

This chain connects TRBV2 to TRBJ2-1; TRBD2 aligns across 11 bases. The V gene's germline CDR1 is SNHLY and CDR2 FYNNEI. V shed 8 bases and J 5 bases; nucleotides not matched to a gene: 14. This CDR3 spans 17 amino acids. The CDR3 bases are TGTGCCAGCCGACGCTATAGCGGGGGGGCCCAAGACAATGAGCAGTTCTTC. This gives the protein CASRRYSGGAQDNEQFF.

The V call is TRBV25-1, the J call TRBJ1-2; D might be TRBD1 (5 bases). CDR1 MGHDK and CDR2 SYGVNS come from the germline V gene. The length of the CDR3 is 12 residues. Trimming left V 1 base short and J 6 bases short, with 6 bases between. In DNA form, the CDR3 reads TGTGCCAGCAGTGAATTGGGGCATGGCTACACCTTC. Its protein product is CASSELGHGYTF.

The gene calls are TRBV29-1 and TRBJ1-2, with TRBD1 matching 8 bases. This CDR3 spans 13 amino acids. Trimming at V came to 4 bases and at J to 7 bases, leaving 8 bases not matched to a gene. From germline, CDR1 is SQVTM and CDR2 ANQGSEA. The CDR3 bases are TGCAGCGTTGGCCACCGGACAGGGACTGGCTACACCTTC. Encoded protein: CSVGHRTGTGYTF.